The 10 T cell receptor beta chains below were found in one sample sequenced in a study of molecular identifiers for immune sequencing clone quantification. MiXCR, run by TCRdb on the PCR reads, gives a single entry per CDR3 protein. The repertoire consists of 490,000 or so distinct CDR3 sequences, with about a fifth occurring once and the leading ten covering roughly 0.81%. Source material: naive CD8+ T cells from blood, with Jurkat cell RNA spiked in. Subset here: FACS-sorted CD8+CD4-CCR7+CD45RA+ naive T cells. These receptors all come from a human donor in good health. Some libraries in this study had Jurkat cell RNA spiked in.

This clonotype was counted only a few times. The chain couples TRBV5-5 to TRBJ2-7; D is possibly TRBD2 (6 bases). Germline values: CDR1 SGHKS, CDR2 YYEKEE (reference sequence). V was trimmed by 4 bases and J by 2 bases, leaving 10 bases between them. The CDR3 runs to 13 residues. The CDR3 DNA follows: TGTGCCAGCAGCGGCGGGGCAACCTACGAGCAGTACTTC. Encoded protein: CASSGGATYEQYF. Full variable domain (remainder filled in from reference TRBV5-5 and TRBJ2-7): DAGVTQSPTHLIKTRGQQVTLRCSPISGHKSVSWYQQVLGQGPQFIFQYYEKEERGRGNFPDRFSARQFPNYSSELNVNALLLGDSALYLCASSGGATYEQYFGPGTRLTVT.

The chain employs TRBV12-3 or TRBV12-4 and TRBJ2-1, with unresolved D. The germline V and J ends were trimmed by 7 bases and 2 bases, with 12 bases remaining between them. The CDR3 has 14 residues. The CDR3 DNA sequence: TGTGCCAGCACTTACAGAGGAACCTACAATGAGCAGTTCTTC. Its translation: CASTYRGTYNEQFF.

The gene calls are TRBV28 and TRBJ2-2; D is possibly TRBD1 or TRBD2 (6 bases each). This CDR3 has 19 residues. CDR1 is MDHEN, CDR2 SYDVKM, per germline. Trimming took 6 bases from V and 0 from J, leaving 23 bases between them. For the CDR3, the DNA is TGTGCCAGCAGCCCACCCGGGGGACACGGACACTCGAACACCGGGGAGCTGTTTTTT. This translates into CASSPPGGHGHSNTGELFF.

Concerning this clonotype: Since the CDR3 does not end with the conserved phenylalanine or tryptophan, this likely comes from a read error. Because the CDR3's place on the DNA is in doubt, the DNA is left out and the CDR3 is given as listed by TCRdb. V is TRBV20-1 and J is TRBJ1-5; the D call in the table, TRBD1, was not verified against the DNA. From germline, CDR1 is DFQATT and CDR2 SNEGSKA (reference sequence). The CDR3 contains 17 residues when both ends are counted. The CDR3 region is CSARCRAGNQPQRSPQV.

This clonotype was observed many times. This chain connects TRBV19 to TRBJ1-5, with D unresolved. The CDR3 contains 13 residues. The V and J ends lost 6 bases and 4 bases respectively, with 10 bases between them. Germline values: CDR1 LNHDA, CDR2 SQIVND (reference sequence). The CDR3 protein is CASSPLANQPQHF. CDR3 DNA sequence: TGTGCCAGTAGCCCCCTGGCTAATCAGCCCCAGCATTTT.

This clonotype has just a few counts. CDR3 nucleotides: TGTGCCACCAGTGTTTCGCAGTACACTGAAGCTTTCTTT. It translates to CATSVSQYTEAFF. The chain couples TRBV24-1 to TRBJ1-1; D is ambiguous. The CDR3 extends over 13 amino acids. Per germline, CDR1 KGHDR and CDR2 SFDVKD. Between the trimmed V and J ends, which lost 5 bases and 3 bases, there was a span of 9 bases.

Regarding this clonotype: The junction and the germline gene differ at one end; a read error may be behind it. The V and J genes are TRBV12-3 or TRBV12-4 and TRBJ2-6, with D unresolved. The CDR3 is made up of 12 amino acids. CDR3 in amino acids: CAGSPTANVLTF. CDR3 DNA: TGTGCCGGCAGTCCCACGGCCAACGTCCTGACTTTC.

This clonotype was seen more than once but under ten times. The chain employs TRBV7-8 and TRBJ2-7; 7 bases are a match to TRBD1. The CDR3 is 15 residues long. CDR1 is SGHVS and CDR2 is FQNEAQ in the germline V gene. With 4 bases clipped from V and 0 bases from J, the junction kept 6 bases outside the gene matches. This CDR3 is CASSSRTGSSYEQYF. CDR3 DNA sequence: TGTGCCAGCAGCTCCAGGACAGGTTCCTCCTACGAGCAGTACTTC.

The CDR3 coding sequence is TGCAGTGCCCAGGAGATGGGCGGGGAGACCCAGTACTTC. Its translation: CSAQEMGGETQYF. V is TRBV20-1 and J is TRBJ2-5, with D perhaps TRBD2 (5 bases). CDR1 and CDR2 from the germline V gene are DFQATT and SNEGSKA (reference sequence). The length of the CDR3 is 13 residues. The germline V and J ends were trimmed by 6 bases and 5 bases, with 16 bases remaining between them.

This clonotype was seen ten or more times. The chain uses TRBV6-5 and TRBJ1-1; D is ambiguous. Germline values: CDR1 MNHEY, CDR2 SVGAGI. The V and J ends lost 2 bases and 1 base respectively, with 8 bases between them. CDR3 size: 14 residues. The CDR3 sequence: CASSYRRENTEAFF. The DNA of the CDR3 is TGTGCCAGCAGTTACCGGCGAGAGAACACTGAAGCTTTCTTT.